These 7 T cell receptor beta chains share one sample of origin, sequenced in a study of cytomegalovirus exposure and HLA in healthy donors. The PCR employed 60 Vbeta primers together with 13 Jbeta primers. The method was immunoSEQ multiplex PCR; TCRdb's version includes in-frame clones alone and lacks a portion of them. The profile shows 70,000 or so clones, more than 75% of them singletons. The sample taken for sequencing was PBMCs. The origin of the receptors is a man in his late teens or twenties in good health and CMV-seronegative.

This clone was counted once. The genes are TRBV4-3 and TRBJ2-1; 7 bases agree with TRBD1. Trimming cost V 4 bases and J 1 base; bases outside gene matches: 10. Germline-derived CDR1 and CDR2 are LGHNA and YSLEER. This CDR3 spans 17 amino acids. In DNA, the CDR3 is TGCGCCAGCAGCCGGGAGCGGACAGGCGGTTCCTACAATGAGCAGTTCTTC. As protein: CASSRERTGGSYNEQFF.

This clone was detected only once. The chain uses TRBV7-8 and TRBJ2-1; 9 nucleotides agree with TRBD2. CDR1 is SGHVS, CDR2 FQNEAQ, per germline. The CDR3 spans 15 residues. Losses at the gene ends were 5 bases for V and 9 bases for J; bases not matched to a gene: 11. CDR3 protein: CASSPRTSAWGEQFF. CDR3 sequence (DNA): TGTGCCAGCAGCCCTCGGACTAGCGCATGGGGTGAGCAGTTCTTC. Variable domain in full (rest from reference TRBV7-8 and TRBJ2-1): GAGVSQSPRYKVAKRGQDVALRCDPISGHVSLFWYQQALGQGPEFLTYFQNEAQLDKSGLPSDRFFAERPEGSVSTLKIQRTQQEDSAVYLCASSPRTSAWGEQFFGPGTRLTVL.

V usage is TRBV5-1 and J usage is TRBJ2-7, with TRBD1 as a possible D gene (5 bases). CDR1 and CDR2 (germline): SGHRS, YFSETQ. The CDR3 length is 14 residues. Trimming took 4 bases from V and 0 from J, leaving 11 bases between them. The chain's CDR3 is CASSAGHLSYEQYF. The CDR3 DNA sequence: TGCGCCAGCAGCGCCGGACACCTCTCCTACGAGCAGTACTTC.

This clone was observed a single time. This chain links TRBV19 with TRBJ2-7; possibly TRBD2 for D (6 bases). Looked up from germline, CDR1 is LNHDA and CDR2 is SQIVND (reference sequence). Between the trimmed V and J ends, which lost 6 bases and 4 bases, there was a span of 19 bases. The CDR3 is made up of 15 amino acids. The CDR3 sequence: CASRGIAGSVYEQYF. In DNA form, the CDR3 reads TGTGCCAGTAGGGGAATTGCGGGATCGGTGTACGAGCAGTACTTC.

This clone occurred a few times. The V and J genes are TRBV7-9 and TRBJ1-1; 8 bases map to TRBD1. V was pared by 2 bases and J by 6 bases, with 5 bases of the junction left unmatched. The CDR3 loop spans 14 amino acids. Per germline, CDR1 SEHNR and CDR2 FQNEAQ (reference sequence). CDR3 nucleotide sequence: TGTGCCAGCAGCTTAACCGCACAGGGGGCTGAAGCTTTCTTT. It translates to CASSLTAQGAEAFF.

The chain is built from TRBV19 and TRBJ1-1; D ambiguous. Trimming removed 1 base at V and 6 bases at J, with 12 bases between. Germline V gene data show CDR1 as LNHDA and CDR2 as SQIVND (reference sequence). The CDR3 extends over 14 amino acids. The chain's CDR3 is CASSIVEGVAEAFF. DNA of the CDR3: TGTGCCAGTAGTATAGTTGAGGGAGTCGCTGAAGCTTTCTTT.

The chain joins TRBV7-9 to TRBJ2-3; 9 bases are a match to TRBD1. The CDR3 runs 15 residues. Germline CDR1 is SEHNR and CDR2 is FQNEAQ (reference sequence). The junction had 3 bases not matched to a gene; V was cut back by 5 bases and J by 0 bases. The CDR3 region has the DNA TGTGCCAGCAGCATTGGGACAGGGAGCACAGATACGCAGTATTTT. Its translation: CASSIGTGSTDTQYF.